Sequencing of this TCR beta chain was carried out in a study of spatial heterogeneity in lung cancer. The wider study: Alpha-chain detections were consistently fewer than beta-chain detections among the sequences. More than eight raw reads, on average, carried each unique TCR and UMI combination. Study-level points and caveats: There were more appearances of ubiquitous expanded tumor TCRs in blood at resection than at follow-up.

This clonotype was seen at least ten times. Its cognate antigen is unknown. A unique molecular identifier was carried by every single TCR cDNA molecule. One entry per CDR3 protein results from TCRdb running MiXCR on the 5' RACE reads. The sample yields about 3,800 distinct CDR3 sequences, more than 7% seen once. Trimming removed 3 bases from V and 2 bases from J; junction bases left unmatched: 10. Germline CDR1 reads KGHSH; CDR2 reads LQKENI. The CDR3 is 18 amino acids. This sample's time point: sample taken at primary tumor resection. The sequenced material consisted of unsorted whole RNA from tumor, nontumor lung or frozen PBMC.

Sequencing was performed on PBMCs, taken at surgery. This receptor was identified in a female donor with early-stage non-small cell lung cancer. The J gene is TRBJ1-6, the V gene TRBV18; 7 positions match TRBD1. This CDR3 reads CASSPGGGEEAYNSPLHF. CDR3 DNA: TGTGCCAGCTCACCTGGAGGGGGCGAGGAAGCCTATAATTCACCCCTCCACTTT.